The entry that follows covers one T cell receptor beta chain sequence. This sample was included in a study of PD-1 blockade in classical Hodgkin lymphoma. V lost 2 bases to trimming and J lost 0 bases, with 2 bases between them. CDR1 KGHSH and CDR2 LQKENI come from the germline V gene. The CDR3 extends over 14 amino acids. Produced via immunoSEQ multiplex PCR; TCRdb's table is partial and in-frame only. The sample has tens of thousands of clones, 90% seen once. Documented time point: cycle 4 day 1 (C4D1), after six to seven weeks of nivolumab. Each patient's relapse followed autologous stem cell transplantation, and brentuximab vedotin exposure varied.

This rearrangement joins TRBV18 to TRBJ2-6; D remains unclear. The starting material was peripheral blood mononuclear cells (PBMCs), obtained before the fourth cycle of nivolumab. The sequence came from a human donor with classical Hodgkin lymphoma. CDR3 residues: CASSPTSGANVLTF. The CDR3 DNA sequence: TGTGCCAGCTCACCAACCTCTGGGGCCAACGTCCTGACTTTC.